A single sample gave rise to the 27 T cell receptor beta chains below, sequenced in a study of T cells in pancreatic ductal adenocarcinoma. Data came from immunoSEQ multiplex PCR; TCRdb stores just in-frame clones and leaves some out. The table shows some 2,300 clones, with around 83% occurring only once. No neoadjuvant therapy was given to the selected pancreatic ductal adenocarcinoma patients before their surgery. The sequencing sample was made of pancreatic tumor tissue. These receptors originate from a human donor with pancreatic ductal adenocarcinoma.

This chain uses TRBV7-8 with TRBJ1-1; perhaps TRBD1 as D (5 bases). The germline CDR1 and CDR2 sequences are SGHVS and FQNEAQ. Trimming pared 2 bases from V and 1 base from J, leaving 8 bases between. There are 14 residues in the CDR3. The CDR3 region has the DNA TGTGCCAGCAGCTTAAATACAGGGAACACTGAAGCTTTCTTT. Its protein is CASSLNTGNTEAFF.

Judged by abundance, this clone is large. This sequence joins TRBV7-9 and TRBJ2-3, with 7 bases aligning to TRBD1. Germline V gene sequence: CDR1 SEHNR, CDR2 FQNEAQ (reference sequence). The CDR3 is 16 amino acids. Trimming at V came to 4 bases and at J to 1 base, leaving 8 bases not matched to a gene. This chain's CDR3 is CASSYSRQGGTDTQYF. CDR3 DNA: TGTGCCAGCAGCTATTCCCGACAGGGTGGCACAGATACGCAGTATTTT.

V usage is TRBV28 and J usage is TRBJ2-1; TRBD2 aligns across 9 bases. The V gene's germline CDR1 is MDHEN and CDR2 SYDVKM. The CDR3 has 19 amino acids. V gave up 4 bases and J gave up 0 bases; unmatched junction bases: 13. The DNA of the CDR3 is TGTGCCAGCAGTTCCCCCGGGGCTAGCGGGATCGGCTCCTACAATGAGCAGTTCTTC. It codes for CASSSPGASGIGSYNEQFF.

The CDR3 region has the DNA TGTGCCAGCAGTGTTTATAGCAATCAGCCCCAGCATTTT. It encodes CASSVYSNQPQHF. The chain recombines TRBV2 with TRBJ1-5; D is uncertain. Germline V lookup: CDR1 SNHLY, CDR2 FYNNEI. V shed 4 bases and J shed 0 bases, with 4 bases lying between them. CDR3 size: 13 residues.

The chain has TRBV11-2 and TRBJ2-5; 13 nucleotides match TRBD2. This CDR3 comprises 17 residues. V lost 4 bases and J lost 5; bases outside the gene matches: 10. Germline V lookup: CDR1 SGHAT, CDR2 FQNNGV. CDR3 bases: TGTGCCAGCAGCTCGGGACTAGCGGGGACACTGGGGGAGACCCAGTACTTC. This gives the protein CASSSGLAGTLGETQYF.

The chain recombines TRBV10-3 with TRBJ2-2; tentative D call: TRBD2 (6 bases). The CDR3 has 14 amino acids. Germline lookup yields CDR1 ENHRY and CDR2 SYGVKD. Trimming pared 10 bases from V and 4 bases from J, leaving 16 bases between. This CDR3 is CASLGGVGTGELFF. Written as DNA, the CDR3 is TGTGCCAGCCTGGGCGGGGTGGGCACCGGGGAGCTGTTTTTT.

The chain employs TRBV2 and TRBJ2-5; 7 bases are shared with TRBD2. Per the germline V gene, CDR1 is SNHLY and CDR2 is FYNNEI. The CDR3 runs to 14 residues. Unmatched junction bases numbered 8, after V lost 5 bases and J lost 5 bases. The CDR3 here is CASSTQSGAETQYF. CDR3 DNA sequence: TGTGCCAGCAGTACCCAAAGCGGGGCGGAGACCCAGTACTTC.

The rearrangement uses TRBV6-1 and TRBJ2-2; possible D gene TRBD1, 6 bases. Trimming stripped 6 bases from V and 3 bases from J, with 8 bases between. The CDR3 is 13 residues long. Per germline, CDR1 MNHNS and CDR2 SASEGT. CDR3 sequence (DNA): TGTGCCAGCAGACAGGGTGACACCGGGGAGCTGTTTTTT. It codes for CASRQGDTGELFF.

The V and J genes are TRBV28 and TRBJ1-4; a possible D gene is TRBD1 (5 bases). The CDR3 runs 12 residues. The V and J ends lost 6 bases and 10 bases respectively, with 12 bases between them. Looked up from germline, CDR1 is MDHEN and CDR2 is SYDVKM. CDR3 amino acids: CASSLRQRKLFF. The DNA for the CDR3 is TGTGCCAGCAGCCTACGACAGAGAAAACTGTTTTTT.

V usage is TRBV28 and J usage is TRBJ2-1; tentatively, D is TRBD2 (6 bases). Trimming left V 7 bases short and J 4 bases short, with 17 bases between. The CDR3 contains 15 residues. Germline-derived CDR1 and CDR2 are MDHEN and SYDVKM. The CDR3 DNA sequence: TGTGCCAGCATGAATCAGGGCGGGGTTTACAATGAGCAGTTCTTC. Encoded protein: CASMNQGGVYNEQFF.

The V and J genes are TRBV28 and TRBJ1-3; 9 nucleotides match TRBD1. Germline assignment: CDR1 MDHEN and CDR2 SYDVKM. This CDR3 comprises 17 residues. V gave up 2 bases and J gave up 0 bases; unmatched junction bases: 5. Written as DNA, the CDR3 is TGTGCCAGCAGTTTACCCGGGACAGGGACCTCTGGAAACACCATATATTTT. It codes for CASSLPGTGTSGNTIYF.

The chain joins TRBV27 to TRBJ1-4; 7 nucleotides match TRBD1. The germline V gene has CDR1 MNHEY and CDR2 SMNVEV (reference sequence). The V gene end was trimmed by 6 bases and the J gene end by 8 bases; junction bases not matched to a gene: 6. The CDR3 extends over 13 amino acids. The CDR3 coding sequence is TGTGCCAGCAGAAATACAGGGGAAGAAAAACTGTTTTTT. Protein sequence: CASRNTGEEKLFF.

The chain has TRBV27 and TRBJ1-1, with D unclear. The germline gives CDR1 MNHEY, CDR2 SMNVEV (reference sequence). This CDR3 has 16 residues. The V and J ends lost 3 bases and 1 base respectively, with 15 bases between them. The DNA for the CDR3 is TGTGCCAGCAGTTTTTCCCCCCGCGCCGGGAACACTGAAGCTTTCTTT. Its protein is CASSFSPRAGNTEAFF.

The CDR3 DNA follows: TGTGCCAGCACTAAGAGGTTAGCGGGAGGGATCACAGATACGCAGTATTTT. This translates into CASTKRLAGGITDTQYF. This chain uses TRBV13 with TRBJ2-3, with TRBD2 identical over 11 bases. V gave up 7 bases and J gave up 2 bases; unmatched junction bases: 11. Germline V gene data show CDR1 as PRHDT and CDR2 as FYEKMQ (reference sequence). CDR3 length: 17 amino acids.

This sequence joins TRBV4-1 and TRBJ1-4; possible D gene TRBD1, 5 bases. The V end lost 5 bases, the J end lost 3 bases, and 10 bases lay between the germline ends. This CDR3 is built from 14 residues. Germline CDR1 MGHRA, CDR2 YSYEKL. As DNA, the CDR3 is TGCGCCAGCAGCAGTTGGGGGGCTAATGAAAAACTGTTTTTT. As protein: CASSSWGANEKLFF.

This clone was counted once. CDR3 amino acids: CASRPVAGSYNEQFF. The CDR3 bases are TGTGCCAGCAGACCAGTAGCCGGCTCCTACAATGAGCAGTTCTTC. V and J are TRBV2 and TRBJ2-1; the D is unclear. Germline assignment: CDR1 SNHLY and CDR2 FYNNEI. Trimming took off 6 bases at V and 0 bases at J, with 12 bases between the two ends. CDR3 length: 15 residues.

The chain couples TRBV7-8 to TRBJ2-1; D is ambiguous. The V end lost 1 base, the J end lost 3 bases, and 4 bases lay between the germline ends. CDR3 length: 13 amino acids. From germline, CDR1 is SGHVS and CDR2 FQNEAQ. In DNA, the CDR3 is TGTGCCAGCAGCTTAGTCTTCTACAATGAGCAGTTCTTC. It specifies CASSLVFYNEQFF.

The chain joins TRBV27 to TRBJ2-7; 7 bases match TRBD1. The CDR3 has 14 residues. The ends lost 4 bases at V and 2 bases at J; junction bases unmatched: 5. Germline assignment: CDR1 MNHEY and CDR2 SMNVEV (reference sequence). CDR3 amino acids: CASSYRDRPYEQYF. DNA for the CDR3: TGTGCCAGCAGTTACCGGGACAGACCCTACGAGCAGTACTTC.

The chain couples TRBV6-6 to TRBJ1-4, with 9 bases identical to TRBD1. The V and J ends lost 0 bases and 4 bases, in that order; junction bases with no gene match: 3. CDR1 MNHNY and CDR2 SVGAGI come from the germline V gene (reference sequence). The CDR3 totals 16 residues. CDR3 coding DNA: TGTGCCAGCAGTTACTCTTGGACAGGGGTTAATGAAAAACTGTTTTTT. This translates into CASSYSWTGVNEKLFF.

This clone has a handful of counts. V is TRBV6-1 and J is TRBJ2-7; perhaps TRBD1 as D (5 bases). V lost 2 bases, J lost 1 base, and 18 bases lay in between. Germline CDR1 is MNHNS and CDR2 is SASEGT. CDR3 length equals 17 residues. Written as DNA, the CDR3 is TGTGCCAGCAGTGAACTAAGGACATCCACGATTTCCTACGAGCAGTACTTC. It translates to CASSELRTSTISYEQYF.

The gene calls are TRBV5-4 and TRBJ2-1; 10 bases are a match to TRBD2. CDR1 is SGHNT, CDR2 YYREEE, per germline (reference sequence). V shed 3 bases, J shed 10 bases, and the junction held 10 bases outside the gene matches. The CDR3 consists of 15 residues. CDR3 sequence: CASSSSGRALEEQFF. CDR3 coding DNA: TGTGCCAGCAGCTCAAGCGGGAGGGCCCTCGAGGAGCAGTTCTTC. The full variable domain, rest sourced from reference TRBV5-4 and TRBJ2-1, is ETGVTQSPTHLIKTRGQQVTLRCSSQSGHNTVSWYQQALGQGPQFIFQYYREEENGRGNFPPRFSGLQFPNYSSELNVNALELDDSALYLCASSSSGRALEEQFFGPGTRLTVL.

The CDR3 bases are TGTGCCAGCAGCTTCCGGGGTCACGGGAACTATGGCTACACCTTC. Its translation: CASSFRGHGNYGYTF. This chain uses TRBV7-2 with TRBJ1-2, with D unclear. Trimming stripped 3 bases from V and 2 bases from J, with 13 bases between. The CDR3 sequence is 15 residues long. CDR1 and CDR2 from the germline V gene are SGHTA and FQGNSA.

The chain carries TRBV7-3 and TRBJ2-1; D perhaps matches TRBD2 (7 bases). The CDR3 is 17 amino acids. V lost 2 bases and J 6 bases, leaving 20 bases between the germline ends. CDR1 and CDR2 (germline): SGHTA, FQGTGA. The CDR3 region is CASSLRGGGAGTNEQFF. The CDR3 nucleotides read TGTGCCAGCAGCTTACGAGGGGGAGGAGCGGGAACCAATGAGCAGTTCTTC. Variable domain in full (rest from reference TRBV7-3 and TRBJ2-1): GAGVSQTPSNKVTEKGKYVELRCDPISGHTALYWYRQSLGQGPEFLIYFQGTGAADDSGLPNDRFFAVRPEGSVSTLKIQRTERGDSAVYLCASSLRGGGAGTNEQFFGPGTRLTVL.

The chain is built from TRBV5-4 and TRBJ1-1; D call uncertain. The germline V gene has CDR1 SGHNT and CDR2 YYREEE (reference sequence). The V end lost 1 base, the J end lost 4 bases, and 11 bases lay between the germline ends. The CDR3 extends over 14 amino acids. This chain's CDR3 is CASSLWGGGTEAFF. CDR3 DNA: TGTGCCAGCAGCTTGTGGGGTGGAGGCACTGAAGCTTTCTTT.

This clone was observed a few times. The J gene is TRBJ2-7, the V gene TRBV7-9; 7 bases align to TRBD2. Germline CDR1 reads SEHNR; CDR2 reads FQNEAQ (reference sequence). After removal of 8 bases from V and 0 bases from J, the junction contained 7 bases not matched to a gene. The CDR3 is 14 residues long. This CDR3 reads CASGRELNSYEQYF. DNA of the CDR3: TGTGCCAGCGGGCGGGAGCTCAACTCCTACGAGCAGTACTTC.

The rearrangement links TRBV16 to TRBJ1-2; the match to TRBD1 covers 7 bases. CDR1 is KGHSY and CDR2 is FQNENV in the germline V gene. This CDR3 spans 13 amino acids. V lost 2 bases, J lost 3 bases, and 0 bases stayed unmatched. This CDR3 reads CASSQGTDYGYTF. DNA of the CDR3: TGTGCCAGCAGCCAAGGGACAGACTATGGCTACACCTTC.

This clone was recorded a few times. The chain couples TRBV5-1 to TRBJ1-1, with D unclear. V was shortened by 2 bases and J by 1 base, with 6 bases between the two germline ends. This CDR3 has 13 residues. Per germline, CDR1 SGHRS and CDR2 YFSETQ. CDR3 protein: CASSFEGNTEAFF. CDR3 DNA: TGCGCCAGCAGCTTCGAGGGGAACACTGAAGCTTTCTTT.